This TCR beta chain was sequenced during a study of CD8+ T cells in alopecia areata. Study at large: Twice daily, treated patients received 5 to 10 mg of oral tofacitinib. Tofacitinib therapy lasting 6 to 18 months was followed by 6 months off drug. Severity in treated patients was scored by percentage of scalp area affected. Notes on the study in general: Affected scalp, especially in alopecia totalis/universalis, had a higher clonality than normal scalp did.

Extraction of RNA preceded its reverse transcription into cDNA, which served as the sequencing template. Clones were sequenced by immunoSEQ multiplex PCR, and TCRdb holds only the in-frame ones, with some missing. The sample has 200,000 to 250,000 clones; 50% to 75% are singletons. Treatment of the sample: oral pan-JAK inhibitor, 5-10 mg twice daily. Concerning this clone: The antigen is unknown.

CDR3 length: 17 amino acids. V was pared by 3 bases and J by 0 bases, with 15 bases between. CDR1 is SGHTA and CDR2 is FQGNSA in the germline V gene. The clonotype comes from a human donor with alopecia areata. The chain carries TRBV7-2 and TRBJ1-3; D gene unclear. The sample in question was CD4+ T cells sorted from blood, obtained at week 4, from a patient treated with tofacitinib. CDR3 DNA sequence: TGTGCCAGCAGCTTCTCCAGAGCAGGTAGCTCTGGAAACACCATATATTTT. It codes for CASSFSRAGSSGNTIYF.